The clone carrying this T cell receptor (beta chain) was seen only a few times. The sample comes from a study of response to subunit inactivated influenza vaccine. The V and J ends lost 4 bases and 1 base, in that order; junction bases with no gene match: 7. The CDR3 is 14 residues long. Germline values: CDR1 DFQATT, CDR2 SNEGSKA (reference sequence). One entry per CDR3 protein, called by TCRdb with MiXCR from the RT-PCR reads. The repertoire consists of under 850,000 distinct CDR3 sequences, with about 18% occurring once and the leading ten covering roughly a tenth. J is TRBJ2-7 and V is TRBV20-1, with 7 bases that match TRBD1. The sequencing here drew on PBMCs from blood, taken around 5 days after vaccination. The TCR comes from a man in his fifties or sixties who received an inactivated influenza vaccine. The CDR3 is CSATGTVGSYEQYF. DNA for the CDR3: TGCAGTGCTACTGGGACAGTAGGGTCCTACGAGCAGTACTTC.